Sequencing of this T cell receptor (beta chain) was carried out in a study of blood T cell repertoires in COVID-19. Study-wide context: Sources were T cells, B-cell-depleted T cells, or PBMCs; the material itself was cDNA or gDNA.

In the authors' workflow: Amplified reference gene primers provided the basis for estimating nucleated cell counts. Measured with immunoSEQ multiplex PCR; TCRdb has only the in-frame clones, and not every one. D and trimming were read from the DNA, whereas the V and J calls and clone size are those reported in that table. Here the sample spans more than 70,000 clones, around nine tenths being singletons. The CDR3 extends over 14 amino acids. J gave up 5 bases and V 3 bases, and 5 bases lay outside the gene matches. Germline lookup yields CDR1 SQVTM and CDR2 ANQGSEA. The chain has TRBV29-1 and TRBJ1-1; 11 bases align to TRBD1. The material sequenced was peripheral blood. This TCR came from a woman aged 80 or over with acute or convalescent COVID-19. The CDR3 sequence: CSVDRTGGGTEAFF. The CDR3 DNA reads TGCAGCGTTGATAGGACAGGGGGCGGAACTGAAGCTTTCTTT.